Sequencing of this T cell receptor beta chain was carried out in a study of blood T cell repertoires in COVID-19. Across the study: T cells, B-cell-depleted T cells, or PBMCs supplied cDNA or gDNA.

TCRdb's copy holds only in-frame clones and misses some; the assay was immunoSEQ multiplex PCR. In the table there are about 220,000 clones, approximately 90% of which are singletons. V dropped 2 bases and J dropped 7; count of bases not matched to a gene: 4. This CDR3 has 15 residues. Germline values: CDR1 SGHRS, CDR2 YFSETQ. Sequencing was carried out using PBMCs or T cells enriched from blood (not recorded which). This clonotype was obtained from a woman in her 30s with acute COVID-19. V gene TRBV5-1 combines with J gene TRBJ2-2, with TRBD1 matching over 11 bases. This chain's CDR3 is CASSLGQGAFGELFF. The CDR3 DNA sequence: TGCGCCAGCAGCTTAGGACAGGGGGCCTTCGGGGAGCTGTTTTTT. Supplemented by reference TRBV5-1 and TRBJ2-2, the full variable domain reads KAGVTQTPRYLIKTRGQQVTLSCSPISGHRSVSWYQQTPGQGLQFLFEYFSETQRNKGNFPGRFSGRQFSNSRSEMNVSTLELGDSALYLCASSLGQGAFGELFFGEGSRLTVL.